This section outlines one TCR beta chain sequence together with its context. Antigen unknown. The sample is drawn from a study of shared clonotypes between healthy human individuals. When replicate PCRs were run on sorted subsets, they used 200 ng DNA, tens of thousands of T cell genomes. Libraries were prepared by immunoSEQ multiplex PCR; TCRdb keeps only in-frame clonotypes and omits some of them. Of about 1 million clones listed, about 76% are singletons. The CDR3 loop spans 12 amino acids. The germline V gene encodes CDR1 GTSNPN and CDR2 SVGIG (reference sequence). V gave up 2 bases and J gave up 8 bases, with 7 bases separating them. Findings of the study overall: In contrast to clonotypes shared by all four donors, non-shared clonotypes had lower generation probabilities. The sole specimen, blood, was sampled, and tissue repertoires likely differ.

V usage is TRBV30 and J usage is TRBJ1-6; no reliable D call. This receptor was identified in a man between 18 and 35 years old in good health. The sample was memory CD4+ T cells sorted from blood. Specified subset: CD45RA-negative fraction. The CDR3 coding sequence is TGTGCCTGGAGTACCGAACATTCACCCCTCCACTTT. This gives the protein CAWSTEHSPLHF. Filled out from reference TRBV30 and TRBJ1-6, the complete variable domain reads SQTIHQWPATLVQPVGSPLSLECTVEGTSNPNLYWYRQAAGRGLQLLFYSVGIGQISSEVPQNLSASRPQDRQFILSSKKLLLSDSGFYLCAWSTEHSPLHFGNGTRLTVT.